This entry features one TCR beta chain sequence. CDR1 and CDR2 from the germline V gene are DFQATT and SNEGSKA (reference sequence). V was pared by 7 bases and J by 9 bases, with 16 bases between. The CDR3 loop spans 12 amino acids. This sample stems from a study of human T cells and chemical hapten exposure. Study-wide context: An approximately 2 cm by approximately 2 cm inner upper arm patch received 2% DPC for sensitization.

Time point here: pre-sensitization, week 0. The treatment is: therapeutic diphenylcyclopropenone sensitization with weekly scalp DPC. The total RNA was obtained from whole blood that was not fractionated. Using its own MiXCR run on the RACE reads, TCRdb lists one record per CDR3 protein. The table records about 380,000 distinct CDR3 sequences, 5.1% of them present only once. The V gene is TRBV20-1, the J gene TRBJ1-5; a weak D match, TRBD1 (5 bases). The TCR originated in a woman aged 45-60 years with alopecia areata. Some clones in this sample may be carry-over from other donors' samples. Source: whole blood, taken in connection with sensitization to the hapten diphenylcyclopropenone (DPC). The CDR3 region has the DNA TGCAGTGTCTCCCGGGACGGTTCGCCCCAGCATTTT. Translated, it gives CSVSRDGSPQHF.